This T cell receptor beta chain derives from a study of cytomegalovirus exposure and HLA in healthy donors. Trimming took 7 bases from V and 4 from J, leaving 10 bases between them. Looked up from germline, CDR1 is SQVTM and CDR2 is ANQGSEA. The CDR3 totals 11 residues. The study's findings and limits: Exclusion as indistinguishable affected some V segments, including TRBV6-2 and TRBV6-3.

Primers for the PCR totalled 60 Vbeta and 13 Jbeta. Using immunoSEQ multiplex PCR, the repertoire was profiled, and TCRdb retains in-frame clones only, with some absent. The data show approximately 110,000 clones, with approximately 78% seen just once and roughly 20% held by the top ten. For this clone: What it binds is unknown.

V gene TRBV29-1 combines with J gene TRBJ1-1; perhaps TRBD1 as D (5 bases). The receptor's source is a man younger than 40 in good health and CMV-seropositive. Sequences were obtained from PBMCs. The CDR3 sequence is CSAGSGTEAFF. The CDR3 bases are TGCAGCGCAGGGTCGGGCACTGAAGCTTTCTTT.